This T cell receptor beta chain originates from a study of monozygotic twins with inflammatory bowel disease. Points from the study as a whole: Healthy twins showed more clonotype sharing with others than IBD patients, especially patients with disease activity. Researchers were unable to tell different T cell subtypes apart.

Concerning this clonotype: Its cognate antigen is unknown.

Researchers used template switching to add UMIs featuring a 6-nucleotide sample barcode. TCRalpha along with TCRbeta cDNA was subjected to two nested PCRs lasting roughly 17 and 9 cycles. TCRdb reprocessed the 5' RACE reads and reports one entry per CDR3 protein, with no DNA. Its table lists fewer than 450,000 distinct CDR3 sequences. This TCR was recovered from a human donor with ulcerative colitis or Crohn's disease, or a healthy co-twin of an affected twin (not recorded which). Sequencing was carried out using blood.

The CDR3 loop is CASSFGQGQFF. V and J are TRBV7-2 and TRBJ2-1; checking the TCRdb D call of TRBD1 is not possible without DNA. Germline lookup yields CDR1 SGHTA and CDR2 FQGNSA. This CDR3 region has 11 residues.